The table lists the clone carrying this T cell receptor beta chain with a few counts. The target antigen is unknown. The source of the sample is a study of CD8 T cells in ankylosing spondylitis. Study results and limitations: Ankylosing spondylitis blood appeared to carry a characteristic TCR beta motif of roughly eight highly homologous variants. Relatively scarce in peripheral blood, disease-linked clones were CD8+.

This CDR3 is built from 17 residues. V shed 0 bases, J shed 1 base, and the junction held 5 bases outside the gene matches. Germline lookup yields CDR1 SGDLS and CDR2 YYNGEE. MiXCR was run by TCRdb on the 5' RACE reads, yielding one entry per CDR3 protein. The sample includes under 300,000 distinct CDR3 sequences, over 15% of them seen just once. The specimen sequenced was blood, either unsorted or a sorted T cell fraction (not recorded which). The chain uses TRBV9 and TRBJ2-1; TRBD2 agrees at 9 bases. This receptor was obtained from a male donor with ankylosing spondylitis or in good health (not recorded which). DNA of the CDR3: TGTGCCAGCAGCGTAGACAGCGGGAGGTCATCCTACAATGAGCAGTTCTTC. Translating gives CASSVDSGRSSYNEQFF.